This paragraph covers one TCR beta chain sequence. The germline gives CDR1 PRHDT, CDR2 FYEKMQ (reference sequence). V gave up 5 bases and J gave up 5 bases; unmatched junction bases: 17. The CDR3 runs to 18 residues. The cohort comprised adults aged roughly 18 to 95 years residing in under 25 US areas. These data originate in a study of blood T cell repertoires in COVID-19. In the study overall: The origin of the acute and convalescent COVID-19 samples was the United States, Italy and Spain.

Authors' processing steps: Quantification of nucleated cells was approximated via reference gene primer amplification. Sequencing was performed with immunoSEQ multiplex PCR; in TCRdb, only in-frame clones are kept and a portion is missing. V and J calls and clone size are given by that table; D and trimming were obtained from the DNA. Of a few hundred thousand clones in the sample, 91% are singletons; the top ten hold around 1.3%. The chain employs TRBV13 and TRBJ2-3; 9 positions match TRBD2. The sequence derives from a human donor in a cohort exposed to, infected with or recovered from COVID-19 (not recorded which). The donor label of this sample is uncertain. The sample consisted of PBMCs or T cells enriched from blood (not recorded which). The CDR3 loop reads CASSPSGRGGHLGDTQYF. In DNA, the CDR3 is TGTGCCAGCAGCCCCAGCGGGCGGGGGGGCCATTTAGGAGATACGCAGTATTTT.